This record covers a single T cell receptor beta chain. The source of the sample is a study of blood T cell repertoires in COVID-19. In the study overall: Nucleic acid was either cDNA or gDNA, and it came from T cells, B-cell-depleted T cells, or PBMCs.

Data came from immunoSEQ multiplex PCR; TCRdb stores just in-frame clones and leaves some out. This sample carries around 310,000 clones, 75% to 90% of them seen once, and the ten largest clones take 9.5%. Those who participated ranged in age from roughly 18 to 100 years and resided in around 22 US areas. The sequence was obtained from a middle-aged woman who had recovered from COVID-19. The source material was PBMCs or T cells enriched from blood (not recorded which).

CDR3 bases: TGTGCCAGCAGTGAGGGGGTTATACTAGCGGGTCGCTACGAGCAGTACTTC. It is translated as CASSEGVILAGRYEQYF. The rearrangement joins TRBV2 to TRBJ2-7; 9 bases match TRBD2. The J segment lost 3 bases and the V segment lost 3 bases, leaving 12 bases of the junction unmatched. The CDR3 runs 17 residues. Germline V gene lookup returns CDR1 SNHLY and CDR2 FYNNEI. Using reference TRBV2 and TRBJ2-7 for the parts outside the CDR3, the full variable domain is EPEVTQTPSHQVTQMGQEVILRCVPISNHLYFYWYRQILGQKVEFLVSFYNNEISEKSEIFDDQFSVERPDGSNFTLKIRSTKLEDSAMYFCASSEGVILAGRYEQYFGPGTRLTVT.